This entry lists 14 T cell receptor beta chains sequenced from one sample in a study of cytomegalovirus exposure and HLA in healthy donors. 13 Jbeta primers and 60 Vbeta primers were used for the PCR. TCRdb's table, derived via immunoSEQ multiplex PCR, lists solely in-frame clones and lacks some. Of about 160,000 clones in the sample, around four fifths were seen once. The specimen was PBMCs. The receptors were sampled from a girl between 2 and 10 years old in good health and CMV-seropositive.

The chain combines TRBV28 with TRBJ1-1; no clear D. The CDR3 is 16 amino acids. V was trimmed by 7 bases and J by 4 bases, leaving 22 bases between them. Germline CDR1 and CDR2: MDHEN and SYDVKM. CDR3 residues: CASTLGPLRVGTEAFF. The CDR3 region has the DNA TGTGCCAGCACCCTTGGGCCCCTAAGAGTCGGCACTGAAGCTTTCTTT.

CDR3 sequence: CASSHKRGANYGYTF. As DNA, the CDR3 is TGTGCCAGCAGCCATAAGCGGGGGGCTAACTATGGCTACACCTTC. The chain joins TRBV9 to TRBJ1-2; D may be TRBD1 (5 bases). Trimming removed 4 bases at V and 0 bases at J, with 13 bases between. The CDR3 runs 15 residues. Germline V gives CDR1 SGDLS, CDR2 YYNGEE.

This rearrangement joins TRBV30 to TRBJ2-5, with 10 bases lining up with TRBD1. The J call is uncertain, as TRBJ2-7 better fits the DNA end. Germline V lookup: CDR1 GTSNPN, CDR2 SVGIG (reference sequence). The CDR3 consists of 16 residues. CDR3 sequence reads: CAWSRVGRDRGYEQYF. The CDR3 DNA reads as TGTGCCTGGAGTAGGGTAGGCCGGGACAGGGGCTACGAGCAGTACTTC.

The CDR3 region has the DNA TGTGCCTGGGGCCGGGACAGGTCCCCCTCAGACTACGAGCAGTACTTC. Translation gives CAWGRDRSPSDYEQYF. The chain joins TRBV30 to TRBJ2-7; 8 bases match TRBD1. The J segment lost 3 bases and the V segment lost 5 bases, leaving 15 bases of the junction unmatched. The CDR3 consists of 16 residues. The germline V gene has CDR1 GTSNPN and CDR2 SVGIG (reference sequence).

The chain carries TRBV30 and TRBJ2-7; 10 positions match TRBD2. Unmatched junction bases numbered 5, after V lost 1 base and J lost 2 bases. The V gene's germline CDR1 is GTSNPN and CDR2 SVGIG (reference sequence). CDR3 length: 15 residues. In DNA, the CDR3 is TGTGCCTGGAGTGGAGCGGGAGGGGCTACCTACGAGCAGTACTTC. It codes for CAWSGAGGATYEQYF.

This clone has more than one count but fewer than ten. J is TRBJ1-1 and V is TRBV2, with D possibly TRBD1 on 6 matching bases. CDR3 length: 16 amino acids. The germline V gene encodes CDR1 SNHLY and CDR2 FYNNEI. Trimming pared 11 bases from V and 2 bases from J, leaving 24 bases between. DNA for the CDR3: TGTGCCGGCAAATACAGGGCGCCCCTTCTTAACACTGAAGCTTTCTTT. The encoded protein is CAGKYRAPLLNTEAFF.

The chain employs TRBV30 and TRBJ2-3, with 9 bases that match TRBD2. The CDR3 is made up of 12 amino acids. The germline V gene encodes CDR1 GTSNPN and CDR2 SVGIG (reference sequence). Unmatched junction bases numbered 3, after V lost 3 bases and J lost 8 bases. In DNA, the CDR3 is TGTGCCTGGAGAGGCGGGAGGGGTACGCAGTATTTT. It encodes CAWRGGRGTQYF.

The rearrangement joins TRBV30 to TRBJ2-2; D possibly corresponds to TRBD2 (5 bases). Per germline, CDR1 GTSNPN and CDR2 SVGIG (reference sequence). The V end lost 3 bases, the J end lost 5 bases, and 10 bases lay between the germline ends. This CDR3 contains 13 residues. CDR3 nucleotide sequence: TGTGCCTGGAGGGCGACGGGGACCGGGGAGCTGTTTTTT. Encoded protein: CAWRATGTGELFF. The variable domain in full, with the rest retrieved from reference TRBV30 and TRBJ2-2, is SQTIHQWPATLVQPVGSPLSLECTVEGTSNPNLYWYRQAAGRGLQLLFYSVGIGQISSEVPQNLSASRPQDRQFILSSKKLLLSDSGFYLCAWRATGTGELFFGEGSRLTVL.

The rearrangement joins TRBV2 to TRBJ2-7, with D perhaps TRBD1 (5 bases). Trimming took 4 bases from V and 6 from J, leaving 16 bases between them. The CDR3 has 14 amino acids. CDR1 is SNHLY, CDR2 FYNNEI, per germline. The CDR3 nucleotides read TGTGCCAGCAGTGGGCGGCGTGGGGCCTCCGAGCAGTACTTC. Protein product: CASSGRRGASEQYF. The entire variable domain, with the rest obtained from reference TRBV2 and TRBJ2-7, is as follows: EPEVTQTPSHQVTQMGQEVILRCVPISNHLYFYWYRQILGQKVEFLVSFYNNEISEKSEIFDDQFSVERPDGSNFTLKIRSTKLEDSAMYFCASSGRRGASEQYFGPGTRLTVT.

The chain employs TRBV30 and TRBJ1-1; a weak D match, TRBD1 (6 bases). The CDR3 sequence is 13 residues long. Germline CDR1 and CDR2: GTSNPN and SVGIG (reference sequence). V lost 0 bases to trimming and J lost 8 bases, with 13 bases between them. CDR3 loop: CAWSVSGALEAFF. CDR3 DNA: TGTGCCTGGAGTGTGTCAGGGGCCCTCGAAGCTTTCTTT.

V and J are TRBV30 and TRBJ1-1, with D perhaps matching TRBD1 (6 bases). Trimming cost V 2 bases and J 6 bases, with 16 bases left between them. CDR1 is GTSNPN, CDR2 SVGIG, per germline (reference sequence). The CDR3 contains 14 residues. This CDR3 reads CAWSQGPEFPEAFF. The CDR3 DNA is TGTGCCTGGAGTCAGGGGCCGGAGTTCCCTGAAGCTTTCTTT.

This chain links TRBV30 with TRBJ1-5; D gene uncertain. The CDR3 length is 14 residues. V lost 0 bases to trimming and J lost 0 bases, with 6 bases between them. Germline values: CDR1 GTSNPN, CDR2 SVGIG (reference sequence). The CDR3: CAWSVAYSNQPQHF. The CDR3 DNA reads TGTGCCTGGAGTGTAGCTTATAGCAATCAGCCCCAGCATTTT.

The V call is TRBV15, the J call TRBJ2-5; TRBD2 matches 15 bases. Germline loops: CDR1 LNHNV, CDR2 YYDKDF (reference sequence). J lost 2 bases, V lost 1 base, and 14 bases had no gene match. This CDR3 has 21 amino acids. The CDR3 nucleotides are TGTGCCACCAGCAGAGGGCGGACTAGCGGGAGGGCCGGTCATTGGCAAGAGACCCAGTACTTC. Translated, it gives CATSRGRTSGRAGHWQETQYF.

The chain combines TRBV30 with TRBJ2-5; 7 bases are shared with TRBD2. The end of the DNA fits TRBJ2-7 better, so the J call may be wrong. Germline-derived CDR1 and CDR2 are GTSNPN and SVGIG (reference sequence). This CDR3 is 14 amino acids long. CDR3 residues: CAWNPYRGAYEQYF. CDR3 DNA sequence: TGTGCCTGGAATCCCTATCGGGGGGCCTACGAGCAGTACTTC.